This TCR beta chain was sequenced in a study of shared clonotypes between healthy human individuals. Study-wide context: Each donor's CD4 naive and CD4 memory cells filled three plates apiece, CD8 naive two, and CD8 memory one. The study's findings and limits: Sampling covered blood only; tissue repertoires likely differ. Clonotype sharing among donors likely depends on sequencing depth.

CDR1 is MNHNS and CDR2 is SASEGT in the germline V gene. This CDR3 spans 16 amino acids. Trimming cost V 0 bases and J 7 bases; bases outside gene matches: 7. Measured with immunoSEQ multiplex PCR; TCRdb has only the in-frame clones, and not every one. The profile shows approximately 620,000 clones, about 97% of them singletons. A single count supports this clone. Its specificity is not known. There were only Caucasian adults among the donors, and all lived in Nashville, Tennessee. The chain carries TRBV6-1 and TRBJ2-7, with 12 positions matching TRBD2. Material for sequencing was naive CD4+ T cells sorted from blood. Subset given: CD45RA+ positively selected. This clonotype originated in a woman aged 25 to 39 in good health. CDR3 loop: CASSEAMASGGEEQYF. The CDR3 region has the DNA TGTGCCAGCAGTGAAGCGATGGCTAGCGGGGGGGAAGAGCAGTACTTC.